The rows below give T cell receptor beta chains drawn from one sample of a study of follicular helper T cells after annual influenza vaccination. Profiled with immunoSEQ multiplex PCR; TCRdb holds only in-frame clones, not every one. The sample records 2,500 or so clones, roughly 83% being singletons. Material: CXCR5+ CD38- circulating T follicular helper cells from blood, obtained on the day of influenza vaccination. All receptors come from an adult who received the influenza vaccine. Both conserved end residues are part of each CDR3. A D gene is named only where the DNA matches it firmly. Rows may omit the clone size; those that give it use once, few, many or a size class.

clone_size	v_call	j_call	d_call	cdr3_nt	cdr3_aa
.	TRBV6-6	TRBJ2-7	TRBD1	TGTGCCAGCAGTAACCCCAGGGGGCCCTCCTACGAGCAGTACTTC	CASSNPRGPSYEQYF
once	TRBV9	TRBJ2-2	.	TGTGCCAGCAGCGTAGATACAGGAGGGGCCGGGGAGCTGTTTTTT	CASSVDTGGAGELFF
.	TRBV7-6	TRBJ2-5	.	TGTGCCAGCAGCCCCCCCGGGGTGGTGCAGGGGACCCAGTACTTC	CASSPPGVVQGTQYF
few	TRBV7-2	TRBJ2-5	.	TGTGCCAGCAGCCTGGGTTTCGGTGGGGAGACCCAGTACTTC	CASSLGFGGETQYF
.	TRBV12-5	TRBJ1-1	.	TGTGCTAGTGCTCTAGACGGTGAAGCTTTCTTT	CASALDGEAFF
few	TRBV2	TRBJ2-7	.	TGTGCCAGCAGTCCGCGATACGAGCAGTACTTC	CASSPRYEQYF
.	TRBV5-1	TRBJ1-6	.	TGCGCCAGCAGCTTGGGACATAATTCACCCCTCCACTTT	CASSLGHNSPLHF
.	TRBV5-1	TRBJ1-1	.	TGCGCCAGCAGCTTGCAGGGTGACACTGAAGCTTTCTTT	CASSLQGDTEAFF
.	TRBV18	TRBJ2-1	TRBD2	TGTGCCAGCTCACCACGGAAGCGGGGGGTCTCCAATGAGCAGTTCTTC	CASSPRKRGVSNEQFF
.	TRBV6-5	TRBJ1-2	TRBD1	TGTGCCAGCAGTTTTCTCACAGGGGGCGGCTATGGCTACACCTTC	CASSFLTGGGYGYTF
.	TRBV5-6	TRBJ1-4	.	TGTGCCAGCAGCTTGCAGCAACTCTCTTCCCGGGAAAAACTGTTTTTT	CASSLQQLSSREKLFF
.	TRBV19	TRBJ2-7	TRBD2	TGTGCCAGTAGCCTAGCGGGAGGAGTAGAGCAGTACTTC	CASSLAGGVEQYF
.	TRBV5-1	TRBJ2-1	TRBD2	TGCGCCAGCAGCCCGGGACTAGCGGGAGCAAGCCATGAGCAGTTCTTC	CASSPGLAGASHEQFF
.	TRBV19	TRBJ1-2	.	TGTGCCAGTAGTATCCCGGGCGGTGGCTACACCTTC	CASSIPGGGYTF
.	TRBV6-5	TRBJ1-3	.	TGTGCCAGCAGTTACATGGGGCACTCTGGAAACACCATATATTTT	CASSYMGHSGNTIYF
.	TRBV7-8	TRBJ1-5	.	TGTGCCAGCAGCCTAAACAGCTATCAGCCCCAGCATTTT	CASSLNSYQPQHF
.	TRBV28	TRBJ2-2	.	TGTGCCAGCAAACAGGGGGGGACCGGGGAGCTGTTTTTT	CASKQGGTGELFF
once	TRBV4-2	TRBJ2-3	TRBD1	TGTGCCAGCAGCCAATGGGACAGGGACACAGATACGCAGTATTTT	CASSQWDRDTDTQYF
.	TRBV6-1	TRBJ1-5	TRBD1	TGTGCCAGCATCCCTCAGGGGGTCTTCAATCAGCCCCAGCATTTT	CASIPQGVFNQPQHF
once	TRBV2	TRBJ2-7	.	TGTGCCAGCCGGAGAAGGTTGGACGAGCAGTACTTC	CASRRRLDEQYF
.	TRBV28	TRBJ1-5	.	TGTGCCAGCACCTCAGCGGCGGAAAATCAGCCCCAGCATTTT	CASTSAAENQPQHF
.	TRBV27	TRBJ1-4	.	TGTGCCAGCAGTCCTGGACTTGGGTTAGGGGAAAAACTGTTTTTT	CASSPGLGLGEKLFF
.	TRBV28	TRBJ1-5	TRBD1	TGTGCCAGCAGTTGGGACAGGGGTGCTTGGGCCGGTAATCAGCCCCAGCATTTT	CASSWDRGAWAGNQPQHF
few	TRBV11-2	TRBJ1-3	.	TGTGCCAGCAGCTCCGAGGGAAACACCATATATTTT	CASSSEGNTIYF
.	TRBV9	TRBJ1-3	.	TGTGCCAGCAGCGTAGAGAGGGAGGGTCCCAGAAACACCATATATTTT	CASSVEREGPRNTIYF
.	TRBV29-1	TRBJ2-5	TRBD2	TGCAGCGTTGGAGCGGGAGGGGTACAAGAGACCCAGTACTTC	CSVGAGGVQETQYF
.	TRBV11-2	TRBJ1-6	.	TGTGCCAGCAGCACCGAGGAGATTCGAGGGGGATCCCTCCACTTT	CASSTEEIRGGSLHF
.	TRBV7-2	TRBJ2-7	.	TGTGCCAGCAGCCCTCATCTGGGGCCCTACGAGCAGTACTTC	CASSPHLGPYEQYF
.	TRBV6-5	TRBJ1-1	.	TGTGCCAGCAGTTACAGGGGAGGGATGAACACTGAAGCTTTCTTT	CASSYRGGMNTEAFF
.	TRBV28	TRBJ1-5	.	TGTGCCAGCAGCAGGGGTAGCAATCAGCCCCAGCATTTT	CASSRGSNQPQHF
.	TRBV18	TRBJ2-7	TRBD2	TGTGCCAGCCCCCGGGGCAGAAGACTAGCGGATATCTACGAGCAGTACTTC	CASPRGRRLADIYEQYF
.	TRBV7-8	TRBJ2-6	.	TGTGCCAGCAGCGCCCACTCTGGGGCCAACGTCCTGACTTTC	CASSAHSGANVLTF
once	TRBV7-9	TRBJ1-1	.	TGTGCCAGCAGCCCCTGGGACGGTGGGACTGAAGCTTTCTTT	CASSPWDGGTEAFF
few	TRBV5-1	TRBJ2-7	TRBD1	TGCGCCAGCAGCGCCCAGGGGGACAACGAGCAGTACTTC	CASSAQGDNEQYF
.	TRBV5-1	TRBJ1-3	TRBD1	TGCGCCAGCAGCAGGACAGGGGCAACTGGAAACACCATATATTTT	CASSRTGATGNTIYF
.	TRBV18	TRBJ2-4	TRBD1	TGTGCCAGCTCACTTGTCGGACAGGGGATAGACATTCAGTACTTC	CASSLVGQGIDIQYF
.	TRBV5-1	TRBJ1-4	TRBD1	TGCGCCAGCAGCCCCCGGGACAGGGGATACCTGACAGAAAAACTGTTTTTT	CASSPRDRGYLTEKLFF
.	TRBV18	TRBJ2-5	.	TGTGCCAGCTCACCCTTCGGGACTCAACAAGAGACCCAGTACTTC	CASSPFGTQQETQYF
.	TRBV6-4	TRBJ1-1	.	TGTGCCAGCAGTGACGGGACTCCTCTCGGAGGGGCTTTCTTT	CASSDGTPLGGAFF
.	TRBV28	TRBJ1-2	TRBD1	TGTGCCAGCACGATACAGGGGGCGCAGGGCTACACCTTC	CASTIQGAQGYTF
.	TRBV5-1	TRBJ2-2	TRBD2	TGCGCCAGCAGCACAGGACTAGCCCCCGGGGAGCTGTTTTTT	CASSTGLAPGELFF
few	TRBV28	TRBJ2-7	.	TGTGCCAGCAGTCCAGGGGCAACACCCTACGAGCAGTACTTC	CASSPGATPYEQYF
.	TRBV27	TRBJ1-4	TRBD1	TGTGCCAGCAGTTTTCACAGGGGGGGTGAAAAACTGTTTTTT	CASSFHRGGEKLFF
once	TRBV19	TRBJ1-1	TRBD1	TGTGCCAGTAGATCAACTCCGGGACAGGGCAGTCGCAGCACTGAAGCTTTCTTT	CASRSTPGQGSRSTEAFF
.	TRBV19	TRBJ2-1	TRBD2	TGTGCCAGTAGTCCCACTCGGACTAGCGGGAGTAATGAGCAGTTCTTC	CASSPTRTSGSNEQFF
.	TRBV7-8	TRBJ1-3	.	TGTGCCAGCAGCTCCCCTGACGTTGGAAACACCATATATTTT	CASSSPDVGNTIYF
.	TRBV7-2	TRBJ2-7	TRBD2	TGTGCCAGCACAGGACTAGCGGGAGGTTCAGGCGAGCAGTACTTC	CASTGLAGGSGEQYF
.	TRBV4-2	TRBJ1-2	.	TGTGCCAGCAGCCAAGATTTTCCTGGCGACTTTGGCTACACCTTC	CASSQDFPGDFGYTF
.	TRBV6-1	TRBJ2-5	.	TGTGCCAGCAGTGAAGTTGGCGGCCAAGAGACCCAGTACTTC	CASSEVGGQETQYF
.	TRBV6-5	TRBJ1-1	TRBD1	TGTGCCAGCAGCCGGACAGGGCAAACTGAAGCTTTCTTT	CASSRTGQTEAFF
.	TRBV7-3	TRBJ1-1	.	TGTGCCAGCAGCACTCAGGCAGCCACTGAAGCTTTCTTT	CASSTQAATEAFF
.	TRBV6-5	TRBJ1-5	.	TGTGCCAGCAGCATGGGACGGAGTAGCAATCAGCCCCAGCATTTT	CASSMGRSSNQPQHF
.	TRBV30	TRBJ1-2	.	TGTGCCTGGCAGACCCCAGGGCGGTTGAGGGGCTACACCTTC	CAWQTPGRLRGYTF
.	TRBV11-2	TRBJ1-2	.	TGTGCCAGCAGCTCCTCAACGTCAGGGAAGGATGGCTACACCTTC	CASSSSTSGKDGYTF